This T cell receptor beta chain was sequenced during a study of regulatory and conventional T cells in RAG deficiency. Blood CD4+ CD25-high CD127-low regulatory T cells supplied the genomic DNA template. The CDR3 runs to 15 residues. V lost 5 bases, J lost 2 bases, and 10 bases stayed unmatched. Germline CDR1 reads SQVTM; CDR2 reads ANQGSEA. The study, taken as a whole, reports: In Omenn syndrome, sorted "Tregs" may be peripherally activated cells. Omenn patients showed >80% Treg-Tconv overlap and shorter CDR3 lengths.

In the case of this clone: Its antigen is not known.

Assay used: immunoSEQ multiplex PCR; TCRdb lists only in-frame clones, some missing. Altogether roughly 8,500 clones are present, under 95% being singletons, with the ten largest covering 1.5%. The same sample was also studied in work on regulatory T cells. That publication notes: The primer mix had 52 TRBV and 13 TRBJ primers. Patient repertoires had restricted TRB V-J pairs and skewed V and J usage, most in Tregs.

The TCR sequence derives from a human donor in good health. The chain links TRBV29-1 to TRBJ2-3; 7 bases map to TRBD2. Sequencing was done on a sample of CD127- CD25+ CD4+ Tregs sorted from blood. The CDR3 loop reads CSVRLAPHLTDTQYF. DNA for the CDR3: TGCAGCGTTCGACTAGCTCCCCACCTCACAGATACGCAGTATTTT.